This TCR beta chain was obtained from a study of tumor-infiltrating lymphocytes in primary liver carcinoma. With respect to this clonotype: One junction end does not reproduce the germline sequence, and a read error may be involved.

The source material, roughly 18-30 mg of unsorted bulk tissue, was used to co-extract RNA and DNA. Each tumor was sampled at four poles and its centre. TCR beta cDNA was reverse-transcribed from about 500 ng of total RNA. The reaction used a constant-region primer and ProtoScript II reverse transcriptase. A slightly modified ARM-PCR protocol with three nested multiplex PCR rounds produced these TCR beta libraries. With TRBV1-TRBV30 forward primers and a C-beta reverse primer, the first two PCR rounds were run for around 10 cycles each. TCRdb reprocessed the multiplex PCR reads with MiXCR, giving one entry per CDR3 protein. The profile shows roughly 30,000 distinct CDR3 sequences, 60% to 80% of them singletons. Germline assignment: CDR1 MNHNY and CDR2 SVGAGI (reference sequence). The CDR3 length is 16 residues.

Sample: liver tumor tissue from sampling region 3. Subset noted: tumor region T3, left-lateral pole. The clonotype comes from a woman younger than 45 with primary liver carcinoma and hepatitis B virus infection. This sequence joins TRBV6-6 and TRBJ2-6; D possibly matches TRBD1 or TRBD2 (5 bases each). CDR3: CASNLRGRSGTNVLTF. The CDR3 DNA is TGTGCCAGCAACCTCCGGGGTCGCTCTGGGACCAACGTCCTGACATTC.